Shown below are 26 T cell receptor beta chains from a single sample sequenced in a study of Graves' ophthalmopathy and Graves' hyperthyroidism. Transcripts of RNA were the source for amplifying TCR beta CDR3 regions. HTBI-primed first-round RT-PCR preceded second-round multiplex PCR. TCRdb used MiXCR to reprocess the multiplex PCR reads, holding one entry per CDR3 protein. The repertoire consists of approximately 540,000 distinct CDR3 sequences, with 35% to 40% occurring once and the leading ten covering 3.5% to 4.5%. Material: peripheral blood or thyroid tissue (not recorded which). These receptor sequences come from an adult man with Graves' hyperthyroidism.

This clonotype has a single count. The chain carries TRBV29-1 and TRBJ1-2, with D unclear. There are 13 residues in the CDR3. Germline CDR1 reads SQVTM; CDR2 reads ANQGSEA. DNA of the CDR3: TGCACCATCAGCGGACTGGATAACTATGGCTACACCTTC. Translating gives CTISGLDNYGYTF. Full variable domain (missing parts from reference TRBV29-1 and TRBJ1-2): SAVISQKPSRDICQRGTSLTIQCQVDSQVTMMFWYRQQPGQSLTLIATANQGSEATYESGFVIDKFPISRPNLTFSTLTVSNMSPEDSSIYLCTISGLDNYGYTFGSGTRLTVV.

The chain has TRBV27 and TRBJ1-2; 9 bases agree with TRBD1. J lost 8 bases, V lost 6 bases, and 13 bases had no gene match. Germline V gene sequence: CDR1 MNHEY, CDR2 SMNVEV (reference sequence). The CDR3 covers 15 residues. CDR3 in amino acids: CASSPRGQGDWGYTF. Written as DNA, the CDR3 is TGTGCCAGCAGCCCTCGGGGACAGGGTGACTGGGGCTACACCTTC.

This clonotype showed up many times. The chain employs TRBV6-5 and TRBJ1-1; D is uncertain. Germline values: CDR1 MNHEY, CDR2 SVGAGI. CDR3 length equals 13 residues. V was cut by 1 base and J by 7 bases, with 10 bases left in between. The DNA of the CDR3 is TGTGCCAGCAGTTACTACCGGGGAAATGAAGCTTTCTTT. Protein product: CASSYYRGNEAFF.

This clonotype has just one count. A much larger clone is a single base away; this may be a read error. DNA of the CDR3: TGCAGTGCTCAGACGACTGGGACGAACGCTGAAGCTTTCTTT. Translating gives CSAQTTGTNAEAFF. The genes are TRBV20-1 and TRBJ1-1; tentative D call: TRBD1 (5 bases). The CDR3 consists of 14 residues. Germline CDR1 reads DFQATT; CDR2 reads SNEGSKA (reference sequence).

This clonotype was seen repeatedly, ten times or more. This sequence joins TRBV7-8 and TRBJ1-2; 9 bases line up with TRBD1. The CDR3 has 16 amino acids. V lost 5 bases, J lost 4 bases, and 11 bases stayed unmatched. Germline V gene lookup returns CDR1 SGHVS and CDR2 FQNEAQ. Here the CDR3 reads CASSPGTGTALYGYTF. CDR3 coding DNA: TGTGCCAGCAGCCCCGGGACAGGGACCGCCCTCTATGGCTACACCTTC. Variable domain in full (rest from reference TRBV7-8 and TRBJ1-2): GAGVSQSPRYKVAKRGQDVALRCDPISGHVSLFWYQQALGQGPEFLTYFQNEAQLDKSGLPSDRFFAERPEGSVSTLKIQRTQQEDSAVYLCASSPGTGTALYGYTFGSGTRLTVV.

This clonotype was seen repeatedly, ten times or more. This chain joins TRBV10-3 and TRBJ1-2; 8 bases are shared with TRBD1. Germline CDR1 is ENHRY and CDR2 is SYGVKD. With V trimmed by 7 bases and J by 1 base, 8 bases remained unmatched. The length of the CDR3 is 15 residues. The CDR3 reads CAITNPGQDNYGYTF. In DNA, the CDR3 is TGTGCCATCACCAATCCGGGACAGGATAACTATGGCTACACCTTC.

This clonotype occurred once. This rearrangement joins TRBV25-1 to TRBJ1-1, with D tentatively TRBD1 (5 bases). V lost 4 bases, J lost 5 bases, and 14 bases lay in between. Germline V gene sequence: CDR1 MGHDK, CDR2 SYGVNS. The CDR3 spans 14 residues. CDR3 DNA: TGTGCCAGCAGTGGACCAGGGAGAGGGACTGAAGCTTTCTTT. This gives the protein CASSGPGRGTEAFF.

This clonotype was counted once. This chain connects TRBV7-8 to TRBJ2-5, with D possibly TRBD2 on 6 matching bases. CDR3 length: 15 residues. Germline values: CDR1 SGHVS, CDR2 FQNEAQ. V lost 5 bases, J lost 4 bases, and 17 bases lay in between. The CDR3 region has the DNA TGTGCCAGCAGCCACTCGGCGGGCGGGGCAGAGACCCAGTACTTC. Residues: CASSHSAGGAETQYF.

The rearrangement links TRBV7-9 to TRBJ2-2; the D is unclear. The CDR3 has 15 amino acids. Germline loops: CDR1 SEHNR, CDR2 FQNEAQ (reference sequence). The V and J ends lost 5 bases and 0 bases respectively, with 10 bases between them. The CDR3 sequence is CASSQRRSNTGELFF. CDR3 nucleotides: TGTGCCAGCAGCCAAAGACGATCGAACACCGGGGAGCTGTTTTTT.

This clonotype was found many times. The junction and the germline gene differ at one end; a read error may be behind it. The chain uses TRBV7-9 and TRBJ1-4; 8 bases match TRBD1. Germline V CDR1 and CDR2: SEHNR, FQNEAQ (reference sequence). This CDR3 region has 15 residues. The CDR3 nucleotides read TGTGCCAGCAGCTCCGGACAGGGAACTCATGAAAAACTGTTTTTT. Translated: CASSSGQGTHEKLFF.

This clonotype was seen just once. A read error is possible here, since a much larger clone lies one base away. The V call is TRBV20-1, the J call TRBJ2-7; D may match TRBD1 or TRBD2 (5 bases each). Between the trimmed V and J ends, which lost 0 bases and 5 bases, there was a span of 14 bases. The CDR3 consists of 14 residues. The germline V gene has CDR1 DFQATT and CDR2 SNEGSKA (reference sequence). CDR3 in DNA: TGCAGTGCTAGAGATTGGGGGAAGGGGCACGAGCAGTACTTC. It is translated as CSARDWGKGHEQYF.

The chain links TRBV4-3 to TRBJ2-5; 12 nucleotides agree with TRBD2. CDR1 is LGHNA, CDR2 YSLEER, per germline. V lost 1 base to trimming and J lost 5 bases; unmatched junction nucleotides: 2. The CDR3 totals 15 residues. The CDR3 DNA reads as TGCGCCAGCAGCCAAGTTGGACTAGCGGGGGAGACCCAGTACTTC. This codes for CASSQVGLAGETQYF.

In this sample, this clonotype turned up many times. The V call is TRBV29-1, the J call TRBJ1-2; the D is unclear. Trimming shortened V by 4 bases and J by 7 bases, and 16 bases separated the two germline ends. The CDR3 runs 13 residues. Germline CDR1 SQVTM, CDR2 ANQGSEA. The CDR3 protein is CSVVEGMVAGYTF. The DNA for the CDR3 is TGCAGCGTTGTCGAGGGTATGGTAGCTGGCTACACCTTC.

This clonotype was seen at least ten times. The rearrangement uses TRBV29-1 and TRBJ1-1; no reliable D call. The CDR3 loop spans 10 amino acids. Germline CDR1 is SQVTM and CDR2 is ANQGSEA. Trimming stripped 6 bases from V and 1 base from J, with 3 bases between. The CDR3, as DNA: TGCAGCGTGAGGAACACTGAAGCTTTCTTT. Residues: CSVRNTEAFF.

The rearrangement links TRBV10-2 to TRBJ2-7; D is possibly TRBD2 (5 bases). CDR3 length equals 15 residues. Trimming removed 0 bases at V and 3 bases at J, with 12 bases between. CDR1 and CDR2 from the germline V gene are WSHSY and SAAADI. CDR3 nucleotide sequence: TGCGCCAGCAGTGAGTCGTTTGGACGGGACTACGAGCAGTACTTC. It yields the protein CASSESFGRDYEQYF.

This clonotype has more than one count but fewer than ten. The V and J genes are TRBV7-6 and TRBJ2-7, with D perhaps matching TRBD1 (6 bases). V was pared by 5 bases and J by 3 bases, with 20 bases between. Germline V lookup: CDR1 SGHVS, CDR2 FNYEAQ. The CDR3 totals 16 residues. As DNA, the CDR3 is TGTGCCAGCAGCCCGAAGAACTCCGGACAGATCTACGAGCAGTACTTC. Translating it yields CASSPKNSGQIYEQYF.

There are many counts of this clonotype. The chain couples TRBV4-1 to TRBJ1-5, with D possibly being TRBD1 (5 bases). The germline V gene encodes CDR1 MGHRA and CDR2 YSYEKL. Between the trimmed V and J ends, which lost 1 base and 2 bases, there was a span of 15 bases. The CDR3 runs 17 residues. The CDR3 here is CASSQVGGRDRNQPQHF. CDR3 sequence (DNA): TGCGCCAGCAGCCAAGTTGGAGGCAGGGATCGCAATCAGCCCCAGCATTTT.

This clonotype was found many times. Here the CDR3 DNA reads TGTGCCAGCAGCCTTTTGTCGAAGAAAGAGACCCAGTACTTC. Translating gives CASSLLSKKETQYF. This chain uses TRBV3-1 with TRBJ2-5; no firm D call. V was clipped by 4 bases and J by 3 bases, with 12 bases between them. This CDR3 is built from 14 residues. Germline CDR1 reads LGHDT; CDR2 reads YNNKEL (reference sequence).

The sample holds many counts of this clonotype. The rearrangement uses TRBV25-1 and TRBJ1-1; TRBD1 might be the D (6 bases). The CDR3 runs 13 residues. V was trimmed by 8 bases and J by 3 bases, leaving 13 bases between them. CDR1 and CDR2 (germline): MGHDK, SYGVNS. CDR3 loop: CASEGGRHTEAFF. In DNA form, the CDR3 reads TGTGCCAGCGAAGGGGGGCGGCACACTGAAGCTTTCTTT.

This sequence joins TRBV29-1 and TRBJ2-7; 11 nucleotides match TRBD1. The CDR3 has 13 residues. Germline V lookup: CDR1 SQVTM, CDR2 ANQGSEA. The J segment lost 6 bases and the V segment lost 7 bases, leaving 8 bases of the junction unmatched. The CDR3 reads CSARTGGWSEQYF. CDR3 nucleotide sequence: TGCAGCGCCAGGACAGGGGGCTGGTCCGAGCAGTACTTC.

This clonotype has more than one count but fewer than ten. The chain couples TRBV5-1 to TRBJ1-1, with D possibly TRBD1 on 6 matching bases. Per germline, CDR1 SGHRS and CDR2 YFSETQ. The germline V and J ends were trimmed by 1 base and 2 bases, with 15 bases remaining between them. The CDR3 contains 16 residues. The CDR3 region is CASSLYLAGVNTEAFF. CDR3 DNA sequence: TGCGCCAGCAGCTTGTATCTGGCAGGGGTAAACACTGAAGCTTTCTTT. Looking up the rest from reference TRBV5-1 and TRBJ1-1 gives the full variable domain: KAGVTQTPRYLIKTRGQQVTLSCSPISGHRSVSWYQQTPGQGLQFLFEYFSETQRNKGNFPGRFSGRQFSNSRSEMNVSTLELGDSALYLCASSLYLAGVNTEAFFGQGTRLTVV.

This clonotype was observed at least ten times. The V call is TRBV6-5, the J call TRBJ1-3; D is unresolved. The germline V and J ends were trimmed by 6 bases and 2 bases, with 8 bases remaining between them. The CDR3 spans 13 residues. Germline values: CDR1 MNHEY, CDR2 SVGAGI. CDR3 protein: CASSRETGNTIYF. The DNA of the CDR3 is TGTGCCAGCAGCCGGGAAACTGGAAACACCATATATTTT.

The chain couples TRBV7-9 to TRBJ1-1, with 7 bases aligning to TRBD1. The CDR3 is 14 residues long. Germline-derived CDR1 and CDR2 are SEHNR and FQNEAQ (reference sequence). Unmatched junction bases numbered 8, after V lost 5 bases and J lost 5 bases. CDR3 coding DNA: TGTGCCAGCAGCCACGGACAGGCATTAACTGAAGCTTTCTTT. This sequence encodes CASSHGQALTEAFF.

The sample holds many counts of this clonotype. The chain uses TRBV25-1 and TRBJ2-5; perhaps TRBD1 as D (6 bases). V lost 8 bases to trimming and J lost 2 bases, with 15 bases between them. There are 14 residues in the CDR3. Germline V gives CDR1 MGHDK, CDR2 SYGVNS. The chain's CDR3 is CASRGLGQQETQYF. The CDR3 DNA follows: TGTGCCAGCCGCGGTCTTGGACAGCAAGAGACCCAGTACTTC. The full variable domain, its missing parts supplied by reference TRBV25-1 and TRBJ2-5, is EADIYQTPRYLVIGTGKKITLECSQTMGHDKMYWYQQDPGMELHLIHYSYGVNSTEKGDLSSESTVSRIRTEHFPLTLESARPSHTSQYLCASRGLGQQETQYFGPGTRLLVL.

This chain links TRBV20-1 with TRBJ2-5; TRBD2 aligns across 9 bases. The CDR3 extends over 13 amino acids. After removal of 3 bases from V and 4 bases from J, the junction contained 3 bases not matched to a gene. Germline lookup yields CDR1 DFQATT and CDR2 SNEGSKA (reference sequence). The CDR3 here is CSARLAGPETQYF. CDR3 DNA: TGCAGTGCTAGGCTAGCGGGACCAGAGACCCAGTACTTC.

A word on this clonotype: A much larger clonotype is one base distant, so this may be a read error. The conserved final phenylalanine or tryptophan is absent from the CDR3, which likely points to a read error. In DNA form, the CDR3 reads TGTGCCAGCAGCTTCATCGGGGGGAACACCGGGGAGCTGTTTCTT. Translation: CASSFIGGNTGELFL. This chain joins TRBV7-3 and TRBJ2-2; D might be TRBD2 (6 bases). The germline V gene encodes CDR1 SGHTA and CDR2 FQGTGA. The CDR3 is 15 amino acids. Trimming took 3 bases from V and 1 from J, leaving 9 bases between them.